Detailed here is one TCR beta chain. Its matching antigen is unknown. The junction differs from germline at one of its ends, possibly a read error. This record comes from a study of shared clonotypes between healthy human individuals. Overall study results and limits: Rarefaction revealed incomplete sorted-subset sequencing despite large depth.

Using immunoSEQ multiplex PCR, the repertoire was profiled, and TCRdb retains in-frame clones only, with some absent. The sample holds roughly 2.5 million clones; around 94% are singletons and the top ten take about 0.13%. The CDR3 covers 15 residues. Germline V gene lookup returns CDR1 SGHRS and CDR2 YFSETQ. The chain couples TRBV5-1 to TRBJ1-4, with 7 bases aligning to TRBD1. The sample comprised naive CD4+ T cells sorted from blood. The subset denotes: CD45RA+ positively selected. The source is a man aged 18 to 30 in good health. The CDR3 spells CAGSTTGTVNEKLFF. The CDR3 nucleotides are TGCGCCGGCAGCACCACCGGGACAGTTAATGAAAAACTGTTTTTT.